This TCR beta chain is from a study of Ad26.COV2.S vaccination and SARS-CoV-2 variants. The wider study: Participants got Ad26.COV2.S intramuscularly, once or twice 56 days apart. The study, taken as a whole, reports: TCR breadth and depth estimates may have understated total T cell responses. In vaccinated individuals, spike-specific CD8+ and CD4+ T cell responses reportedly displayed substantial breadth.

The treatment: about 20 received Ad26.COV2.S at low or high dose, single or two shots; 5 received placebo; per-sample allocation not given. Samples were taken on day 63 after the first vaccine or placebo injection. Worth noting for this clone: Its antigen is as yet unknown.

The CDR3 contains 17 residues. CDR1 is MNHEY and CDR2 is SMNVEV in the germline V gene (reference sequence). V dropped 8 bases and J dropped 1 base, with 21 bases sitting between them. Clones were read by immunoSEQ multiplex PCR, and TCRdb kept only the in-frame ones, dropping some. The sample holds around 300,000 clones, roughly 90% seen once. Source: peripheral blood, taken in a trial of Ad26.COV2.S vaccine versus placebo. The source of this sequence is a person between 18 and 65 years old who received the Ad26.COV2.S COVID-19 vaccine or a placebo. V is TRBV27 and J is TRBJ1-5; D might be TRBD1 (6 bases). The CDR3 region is CASPWGQLSVSNQPQHF. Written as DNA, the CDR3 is TGTGCCAGCCCCTGGGGGCAGCTTAGTGTAAGCAATCAGCCCCAGCATTTT.